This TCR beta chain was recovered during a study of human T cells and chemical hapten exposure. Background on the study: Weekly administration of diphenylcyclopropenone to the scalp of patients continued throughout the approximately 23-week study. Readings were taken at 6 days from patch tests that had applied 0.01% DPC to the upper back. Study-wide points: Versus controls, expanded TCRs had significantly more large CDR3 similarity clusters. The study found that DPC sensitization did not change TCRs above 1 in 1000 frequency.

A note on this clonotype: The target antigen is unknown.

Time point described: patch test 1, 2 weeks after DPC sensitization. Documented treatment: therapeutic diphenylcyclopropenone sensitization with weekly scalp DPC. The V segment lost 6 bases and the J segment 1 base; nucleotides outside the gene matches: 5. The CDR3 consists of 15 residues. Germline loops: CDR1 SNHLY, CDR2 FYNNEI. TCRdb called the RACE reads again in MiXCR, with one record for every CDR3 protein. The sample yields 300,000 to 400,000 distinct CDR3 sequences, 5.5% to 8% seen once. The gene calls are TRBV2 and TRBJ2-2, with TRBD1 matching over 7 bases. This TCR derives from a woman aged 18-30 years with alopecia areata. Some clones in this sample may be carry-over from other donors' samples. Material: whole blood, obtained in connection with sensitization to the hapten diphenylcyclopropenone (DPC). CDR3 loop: CASSDRAENTGELFF. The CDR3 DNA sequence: TGTGCCAGCAGCGACAGGGCCGAGAACACCGGGGAGCTGTTTTTT.